A selection of T cell receptor beta chains follows, all from one sample in a study of response to subunit inactivated influenza vaccine. TCRdb called the RT-PCR reads again in MiXCR, with one record for every CDR3 protein. The table has about 170,000 distinct CDR3 sequences, about 12% seen once. These data were also reused for a study on T cells expressing NK-cell markers.

The specimen was CD8+ T cells sorted from PBMCs, collected approximately 13 days after vaccination. These receptors came from a man in his fifties who received an inactivated influenza vaccine. The CDR3 runs from the conserved cysteine through the conserved F or W. The order of the fields is J gene, clone size, V gene, CDR3 protein. Clone size is stated in some rows and not others, as once, few, many or a class when expanded.

TRBJ2-7 | few | TRBV9 | CASSVGGRTYEQYF
TRBJ2-1 | many | TRBV12-3/TRBV12-4 | CASSLDGVYREQFF
TRBJ2-1 | many | TRBV6-1 | CASSTSSKGYNEQFF
TRBJ2-1 | many | TRBV7-9 | CASSPTRDRAYNEQFF
TRBJ2-7 | NA | TRBV4-2 | CASSQWETGLIAYEQYF
TRBJ2-1 | few | TRBV28 | CASSGVGDNEQFF
TRBJ2-7 | many | TRBV6-5 | CASSYSGPYEQYF
TRBJ1-2 | many | TRBV6-6 | CASSYLNYGYTF
TRBJ1-2 | NA | TRBV30 | CAWISLDGYYGYTF
TRBJ2-2 | many | TRBV6-2/TRBV6-3 | CASSYVNTGELFF
TRBJ2-3 | few | TRBV19 | CASSMIGEGTDTQYF
TRBJ2-7 | many | TRBV12-3/TRBV12-4 | CASSSAITFNEQYF
TRBJ2-7 | NA | TRBV7-8 | CASRRGQGAFYEQYF
TRBJ1-2 | many | TRBV6-5 | CASSYSKGGGGYTF
TRBJ2-1 | NA | TRBV14 | CASSNGGSYNEQFF
TRBJ2-3 | NA | TRBV4-3 | CASSLRTSGRPDTQYF
TRBJ2-7 | few | TRBV4-1 | CASSQVASLSYEQYF
TRBJ2-3 | NA | TRBV12-3/TRBV12-4 | CASSRQGPASSSTDTQYF
TRBJ2-5 | NA | TRBV3-1 | CASLSPSGAETQYF
TRBJ2-7 | few | TRBV7-8 | CASSSARTGGFLEQYF
TRBJ1-4 | few | TRBV25-1 | CASQGPTGPNEKLFF
TRBJ2-2 | NA | TRBV29-1 | CSVEDMASGSRTGELFF
TRBJ2-5 | many | TRBV7-3 | CASSPGGLAGRRETQYF
TRBJ2-1 | few | TRBV5-1 | CASSPGQGLSYNEQFF
TRBJ1-6 | few | TRBV2 | CASRELGQGYNSPLHF
TRBJ2-3 | NA | TRBV27 | CASSFLSGRATDTQYF
TRBJ1-1 | once | TRBV3-1 | CASSLDTQGATEAFF
TRBJ2-5 | NA | TRBV9 | CASSARFDRGETQYF
TRBJ2-6 | NA | TRBV12-3/TRBV12-4 | CASSKLRGQGVSSGANVLTF
TRBJ2-7 | few | TRBV2 | CASRGTPAYEQYF
TRBJ2-7 | NA | TRBV3-1 | CASSPYYGPYEQYF
TRBJ2-6 | NA | TRBV29-1 | CSVEEDRGHSGANVLTF
TRBJ2-1 | NA | TRBV28 | CASSSPLEQFF
TRBJ2-5 | few | TRBV20-1 | CSALGGSETQYF
TRBJ2-7 | NA | TRBV6-5 | CASSANRDEQYF
TRBJ2-1 | few | TRBV15 | CATSRDLAGGLNEQFF
TRBJ1-6 | NA | TRBV12-3/TRBV12-4 | CARSPGGNSPLHF
TRBJ2-2 | few | TRBV2 | CATKGGVGELFF
TRBJ2-3 | NA | TRBV7-9 | CASSLRDSTDTQYF
TRBJ2-1 | few | TRBV24-1 | CATSTGAVEQFF
TRBJ1-1 | NA | TRBV4-3 | CASSQGTGSNTEAFF
TRBJ1-2 | few | TRBV29-1 | CSVHVNRGGYTF
TRBJ2-5 | few | TRBV12-2 | CASRLAIPRQGIQETQYF
TRBJ1-3 | many | TRBV12-3/TRBV12-4 | CASSLGAVLGLGNTIYF